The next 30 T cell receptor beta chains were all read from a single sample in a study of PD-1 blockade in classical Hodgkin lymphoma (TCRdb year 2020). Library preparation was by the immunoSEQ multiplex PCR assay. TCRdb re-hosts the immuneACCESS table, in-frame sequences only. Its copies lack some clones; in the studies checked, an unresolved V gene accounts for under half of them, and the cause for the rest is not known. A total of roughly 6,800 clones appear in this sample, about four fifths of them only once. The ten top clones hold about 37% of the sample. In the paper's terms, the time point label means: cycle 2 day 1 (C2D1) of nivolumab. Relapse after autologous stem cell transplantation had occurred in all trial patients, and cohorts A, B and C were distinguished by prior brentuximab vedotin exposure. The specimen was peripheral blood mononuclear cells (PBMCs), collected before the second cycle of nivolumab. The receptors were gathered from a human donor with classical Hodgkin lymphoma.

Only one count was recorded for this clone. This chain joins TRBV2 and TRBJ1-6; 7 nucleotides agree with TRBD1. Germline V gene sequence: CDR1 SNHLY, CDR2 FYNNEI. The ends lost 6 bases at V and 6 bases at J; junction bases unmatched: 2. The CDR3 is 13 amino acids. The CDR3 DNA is TGTGCCAGCAGGGGACAGCCTAATTCACCCCTCCACTTT. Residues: CASRGQPNSPLHF. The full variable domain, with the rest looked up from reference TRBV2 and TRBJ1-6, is EPEVTQTPSHQVTQMGQEVILRCVPISNHLYFYWYRQILGQKVEFLVSFYNNEISEKSEIFDDQFSVERPDGSNFTLKIRSTKLEDSAMYFCASRGQPNSPLHFGNGTRLTVT.

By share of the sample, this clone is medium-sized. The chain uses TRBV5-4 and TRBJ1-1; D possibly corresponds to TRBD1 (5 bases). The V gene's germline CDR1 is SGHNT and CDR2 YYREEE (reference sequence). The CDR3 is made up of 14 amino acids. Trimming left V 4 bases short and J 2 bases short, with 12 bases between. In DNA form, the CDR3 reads TGTGCCAGCAGCCGGACGGACACTAACACTGAAGCTTTCTTT. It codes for CASSRTDTNTEAFF.

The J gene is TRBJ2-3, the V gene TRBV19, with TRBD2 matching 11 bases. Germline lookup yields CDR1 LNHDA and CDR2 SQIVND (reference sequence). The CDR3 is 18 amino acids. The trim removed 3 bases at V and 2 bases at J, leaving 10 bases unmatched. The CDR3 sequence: CASSIGATSGSPTDTQYF. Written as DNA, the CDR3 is TGTGCCAGTAGTATCGGGGCAACTAGCGGGAGTCCCACAGATACGCAGTATTTT.

CDR3 loop: CASRNMNTEAFF. The CDR3, as DNA: TGTGCCAGCAGGAACATGAACACTGAAGCTTTCTTT. The rearrangement joins TRBV2 to TRBJ1-1; D gene ambiguous. Germline V lookup: CDR1 SNHLY, CDR2 FYNNEI. V dropped 6 bases and J dropped 0 bases, with 5 bases sitting between them. The CDR3 consists of 12 residues.

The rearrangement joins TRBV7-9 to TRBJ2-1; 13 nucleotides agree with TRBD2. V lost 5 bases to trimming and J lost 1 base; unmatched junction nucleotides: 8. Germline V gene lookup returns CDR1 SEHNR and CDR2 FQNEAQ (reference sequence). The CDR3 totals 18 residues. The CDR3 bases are TGTGCCAGCAGCATAGGGGGGACTAGCGGGGTTTCCTACAATGAGCAGTTCTTC. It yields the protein CASSIGGTSGVSYNEQFF.

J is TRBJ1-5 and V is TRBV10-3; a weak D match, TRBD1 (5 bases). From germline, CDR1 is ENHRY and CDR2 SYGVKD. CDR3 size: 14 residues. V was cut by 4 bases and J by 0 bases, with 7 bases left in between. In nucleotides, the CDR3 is TGTGCCATCAGTGGGGGGGGTAGCAATCAGCCCCAGCATTTT. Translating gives CAISGGGSNQPQHF.

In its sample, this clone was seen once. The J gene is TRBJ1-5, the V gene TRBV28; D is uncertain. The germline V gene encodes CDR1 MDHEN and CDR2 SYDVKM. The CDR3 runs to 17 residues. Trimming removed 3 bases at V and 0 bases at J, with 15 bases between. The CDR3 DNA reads TGTGCCAGCAGTTTTGCACACCCAGTAATTAGCAATCAGCCCCAGCATTTT. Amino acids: CASSFAHPVISNQPQHF.

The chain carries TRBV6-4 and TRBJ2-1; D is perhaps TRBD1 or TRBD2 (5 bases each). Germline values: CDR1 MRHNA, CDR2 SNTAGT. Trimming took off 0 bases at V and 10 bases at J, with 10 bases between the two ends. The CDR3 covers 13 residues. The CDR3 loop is CASSDSGRSEQFF. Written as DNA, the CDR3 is TGTGCCAGCAGTGACTCGGGACGGTCCGAGCAGTTCTTC.

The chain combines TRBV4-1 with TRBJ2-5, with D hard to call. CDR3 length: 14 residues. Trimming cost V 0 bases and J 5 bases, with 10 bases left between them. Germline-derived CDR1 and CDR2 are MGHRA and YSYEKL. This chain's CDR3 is CASSQDPGAETQYF. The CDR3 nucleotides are TGCGCCAGCAGCCAAGATCCCGGCGCGGAGACCCAGTACTTC.

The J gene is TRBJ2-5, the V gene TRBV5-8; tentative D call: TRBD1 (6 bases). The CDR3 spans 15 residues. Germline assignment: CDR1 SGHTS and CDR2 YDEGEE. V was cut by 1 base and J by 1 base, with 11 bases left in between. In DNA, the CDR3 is TGTGCCAGCAGCTTGAGGGGGAACAGCCAAGAGACCCAGTACTTC. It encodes CASSLRGNSQETQYF.

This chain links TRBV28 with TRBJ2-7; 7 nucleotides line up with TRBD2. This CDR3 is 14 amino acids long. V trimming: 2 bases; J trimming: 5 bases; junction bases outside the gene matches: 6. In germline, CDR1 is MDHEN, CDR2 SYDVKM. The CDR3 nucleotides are TGTGCCAGCAGTTTAAGTCCAGGGAGGGACGAGCAGTACTTC. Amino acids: CASSLSPGRDEQYF.

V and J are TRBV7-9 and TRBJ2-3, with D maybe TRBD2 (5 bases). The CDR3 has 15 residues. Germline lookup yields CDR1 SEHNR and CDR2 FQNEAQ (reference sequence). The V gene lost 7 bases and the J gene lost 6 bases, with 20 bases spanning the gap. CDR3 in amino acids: CASNKPGSNRDTQYF. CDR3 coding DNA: TGTGCCAGCAACAAACCGGGAAGCAACCGTGATACGCAGTATTTT.

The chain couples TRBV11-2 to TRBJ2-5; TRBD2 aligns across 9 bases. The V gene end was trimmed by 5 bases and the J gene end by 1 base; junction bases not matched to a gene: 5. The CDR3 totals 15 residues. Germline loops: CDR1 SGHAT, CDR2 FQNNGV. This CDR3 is CASSRGTSFQETQYF. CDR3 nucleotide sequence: TGTGCCAGCAGCCGAGGGACTAGCTTCCAAGAGACCCAGTACTTC.

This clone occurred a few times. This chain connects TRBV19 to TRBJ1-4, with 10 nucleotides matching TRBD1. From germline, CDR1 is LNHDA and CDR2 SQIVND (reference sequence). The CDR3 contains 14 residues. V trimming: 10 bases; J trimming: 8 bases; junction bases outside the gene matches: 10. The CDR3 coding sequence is TGTGCCACCCGGGACAGGGGCGAGGGGGAAAAACTGTTTTTT. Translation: CATRDRGEGEKLFF.

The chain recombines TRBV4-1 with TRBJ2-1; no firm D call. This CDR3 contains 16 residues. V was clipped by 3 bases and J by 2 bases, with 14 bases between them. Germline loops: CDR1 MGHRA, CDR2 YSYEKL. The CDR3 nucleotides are TGCGCCAGCAGCCATGACCCGGTGCCCACCTACAATGAGCAGTTCTTC. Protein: CASSHDPVPTYNEQFF.

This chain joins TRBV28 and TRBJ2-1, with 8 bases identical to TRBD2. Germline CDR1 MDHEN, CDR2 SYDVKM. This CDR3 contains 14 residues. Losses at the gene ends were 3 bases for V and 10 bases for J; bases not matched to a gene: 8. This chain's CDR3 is CASSFVGRAEEQFF. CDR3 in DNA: TGTGCCAGCAGTTTTGTCGGGAGGGCAGAGGAGCAGTTCTTC.

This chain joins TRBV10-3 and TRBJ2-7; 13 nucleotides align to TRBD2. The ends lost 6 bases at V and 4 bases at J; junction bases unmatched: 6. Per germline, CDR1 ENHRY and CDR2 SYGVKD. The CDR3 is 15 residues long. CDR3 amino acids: CAIRAGTSGAYEQYF. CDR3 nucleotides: TGTGCCATCAGGGCAGGGACTAGCGGGGCTTACGAGCAGTACTTC.

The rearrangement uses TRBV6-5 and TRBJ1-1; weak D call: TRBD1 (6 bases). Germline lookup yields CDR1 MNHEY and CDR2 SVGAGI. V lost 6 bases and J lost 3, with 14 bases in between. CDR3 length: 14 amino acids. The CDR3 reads CASRGGAGDTEAFF. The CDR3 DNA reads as TGTGCCAGCAGGGGGGGGGCAGGGGACACTGAAGCTTTCTTT.

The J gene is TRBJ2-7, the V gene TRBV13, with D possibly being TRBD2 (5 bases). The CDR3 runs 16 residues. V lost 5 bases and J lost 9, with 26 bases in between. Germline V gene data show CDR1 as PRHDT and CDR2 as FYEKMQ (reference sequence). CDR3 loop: CASSQAPAGNIGLQYF. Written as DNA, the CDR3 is TGTGCCAGCAGCCAGGCCCCGGCGGGCAACATTGGTCTGCAGTACTTC.

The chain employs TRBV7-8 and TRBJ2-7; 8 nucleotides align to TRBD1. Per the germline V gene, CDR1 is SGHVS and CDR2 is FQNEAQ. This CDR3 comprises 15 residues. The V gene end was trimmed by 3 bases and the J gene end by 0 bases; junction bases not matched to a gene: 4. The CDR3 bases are TGTGCCAGCAGCTTCGGACAGGGACTCTCCTACGAGCAGTACTTC. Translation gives CASSFGQGLSYEQYF.

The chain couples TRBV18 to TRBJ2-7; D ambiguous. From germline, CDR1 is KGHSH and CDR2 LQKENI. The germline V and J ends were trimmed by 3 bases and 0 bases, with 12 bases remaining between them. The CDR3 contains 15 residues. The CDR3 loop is CASSPDDTLSYEQYF. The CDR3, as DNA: TGTGCCAGCTCACCTGACGATACCCTCTCCTACGAGCAGTACTTC.

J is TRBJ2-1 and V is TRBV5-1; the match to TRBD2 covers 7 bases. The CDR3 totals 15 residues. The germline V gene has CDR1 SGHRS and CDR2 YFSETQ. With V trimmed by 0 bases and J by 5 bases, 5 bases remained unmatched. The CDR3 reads CASSLAPGRDNEQFF. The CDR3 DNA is TGCGCCAGCAGCTTGGCCCCGGGGAGGGACAATGAGCAGTTCTTC.

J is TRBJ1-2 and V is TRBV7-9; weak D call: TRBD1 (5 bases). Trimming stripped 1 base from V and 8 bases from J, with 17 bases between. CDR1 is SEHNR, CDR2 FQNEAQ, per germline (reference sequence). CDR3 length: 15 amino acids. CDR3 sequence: CASSLDGHPVRGYTF. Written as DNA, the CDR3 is TGTGCCAGCAGCTTAGACGGACACCCCGTCCGGGGCTACACCTTC.

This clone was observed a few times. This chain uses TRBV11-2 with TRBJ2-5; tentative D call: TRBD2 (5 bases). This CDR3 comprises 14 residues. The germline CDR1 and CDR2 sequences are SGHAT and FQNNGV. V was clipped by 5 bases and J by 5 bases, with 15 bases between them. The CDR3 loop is CASSLLSGYETQYF. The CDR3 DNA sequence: TGTGCCAGCAGCCTACTTTCGGGGTATGAGACCCAGTACTTC.

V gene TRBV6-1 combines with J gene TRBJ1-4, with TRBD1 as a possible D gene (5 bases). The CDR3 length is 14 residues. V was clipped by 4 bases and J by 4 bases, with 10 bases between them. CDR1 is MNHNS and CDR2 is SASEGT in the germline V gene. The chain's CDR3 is CASSVGTLNEKLFF. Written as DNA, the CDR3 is TGTGCCAGCAGTGTGGGGACCCTTAATGAAAAACTGTTTTTT.

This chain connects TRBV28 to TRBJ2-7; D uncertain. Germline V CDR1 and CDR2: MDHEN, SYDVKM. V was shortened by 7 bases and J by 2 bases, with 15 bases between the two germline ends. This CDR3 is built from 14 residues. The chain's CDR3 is CASTLEGAPYEQYF. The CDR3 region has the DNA TGTGCCAGCACCTTAGAAGGAGCTCCCTACGAGCAGTACTTC.

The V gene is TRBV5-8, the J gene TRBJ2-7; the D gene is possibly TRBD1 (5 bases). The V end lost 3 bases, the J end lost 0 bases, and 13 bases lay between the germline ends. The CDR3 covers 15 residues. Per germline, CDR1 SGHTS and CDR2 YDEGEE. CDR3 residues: CASSWGGPSSYEQYF. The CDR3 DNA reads TGTGCCAGCAGCTGGGGCGGTCCAAGCTCCTACGAGCAGTACTTC.

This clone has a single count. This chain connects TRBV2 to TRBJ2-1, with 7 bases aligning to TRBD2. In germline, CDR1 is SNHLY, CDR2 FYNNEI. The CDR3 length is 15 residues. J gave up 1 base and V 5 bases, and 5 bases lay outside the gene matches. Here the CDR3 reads CASSTGGRSYNEQFF. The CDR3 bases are TGTGCCAGCAGTACCGGGGGGAGGTCCTACAATGAGCAGTTCTTC.

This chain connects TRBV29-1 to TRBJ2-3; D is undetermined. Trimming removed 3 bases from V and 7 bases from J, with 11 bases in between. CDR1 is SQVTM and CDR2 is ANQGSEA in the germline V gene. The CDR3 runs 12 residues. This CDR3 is CSVDTSRNTQYF. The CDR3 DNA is TGCAGCGTTGATACCAGTCGGAATACGCAGTATTTT.

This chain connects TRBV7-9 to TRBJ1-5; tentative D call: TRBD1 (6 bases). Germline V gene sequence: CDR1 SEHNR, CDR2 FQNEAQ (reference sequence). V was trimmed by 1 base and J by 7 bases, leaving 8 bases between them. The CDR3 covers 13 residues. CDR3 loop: CASSLDREQPQHF. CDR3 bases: TGTGCCAGCAGCTTAGACAGGGAGCAGCCCCAGCATTTT. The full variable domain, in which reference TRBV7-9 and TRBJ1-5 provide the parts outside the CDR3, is DTGVSQNPRHKITKRGQNVTFRCDPISEHNRLYWYRQTLGQGPEFLTYFQNEAQLEKSRLLSDRFSAERPKGSFSTLEIQRTEQGDSAMYLCASSLDREQPQHFGDGTRLSIL.